The present T cell receptor beta chain was sequenced within a study of CD8+ T cells in alopecia areata. As for the study in general: Treated patients received oral tofacitinib, 5 to 10 mg twice daily. Study results and limitations: Researchers reported that TCR sharing among patients proved less clear than in mice, possibly HLA-linked.

Unmatched junction bases numbered 14, after V lost 2 bases and J lost 3 bases. Germline V gene data show CDR1 as SQVTM and CDR2 as ANQGSEA. This CDR3 has 17 residues. Treatment in this sample: oral pan-JAK inhibitor, 5-10 mg twice daily. cDNA prepared by RNA extraction and subsequent reverse transcription served as the template for sequencing. Here immunoSEQ multiplex PCR was the method, and the copy in TCRdb shows in-frame clones only, minus some. The sample lists under 350,000 clones; roughly 64% were seen once. Concerning this clone itself: Its specificity is not known.

The sample was CD4+ T cells sorted from blood, taken at week 24, from a patient treated with tofacitinib. The clonotype comes from a human donor with alopecia areata. The chain uses TRBV29-1 and TRBJ2-7, with 9 bases aligning to TRBD1. As DNA, the CDR3 is TGCAGCGTTGAACGGGGGACAGGGAGTAAGGGCATCTACGAGCAGTACTTC. It yields the protein CSVERGTGSKGIYEQYF.